The rows below give T cell receptor beta chains drawn from one sample of a study of blood T cell repertoires in COVID-19. Produced via immunoSEQ multiplex PCR; TCRdb's table is partial and in-frame only. The sample yields approximately 330,000 clones, roughly 90% seen once. The material sequenced was peripheral blood. Receptors were obtained from a woman in her forties or fifties with active or convalescent COVID-19. Both conserved end residues are part of each CDR3. The D gene is left open where the match is weak. Only part of the rows carry a size: once, few, many, or a class if the clone is expanded.

size: -
D: -
V: TRBV5-1
J: TRBJ2-1
DNA: TGCGCCAGCAGCCACCCAGGGGGGAGTAATGAGCAGTTCTTC
CDR3: CASSHPGGSNEQFF

size: -
D: -
V: TRBV7-2
J: TRBJ1-3
DNA: TGTGCCAGCAGCCAGACTGGAAACACCATATATTTT
CDR3: CASSQTGNTIYF

size: -
D: TRBD1
V: TRBV19
J: TRBJ2-4
DNA: TGTGCCAGTAGTATAGGCAGGGGGAACATTCAGTACTTC
CDR3: CASSIGRGNIQYF

size: once
D: -
V: TRBV28
J: TRBJ1-1
DNA: TGTGCCAGCAGTCTCGGACAGACGACGAACACTGAAGCTTTCTTT
CDR3: CASSLGQTTNTEAFF

size: -
D: -
V: TRBV28
J: TRBJ1-1
DNA: TGTGCCAGCGGTAAAACAGTGAACACTGAAGCTTTCTTT
CDR3: CASGKTVNTEAFF

size: -
D: TRBD1
V: TRBV28
J: TRBJ2-7
DNA: TGTGCCAGCAGCCAACCGAACAGGGGCCAGTACTTC
CDR3: CASSQPNRGQYF

size: -
D: TRBD2
V: TRBV3-1/TRBV3-2
J: TRBJ2-1
DNA: TGTGCCAGCAGCCAAGCTGGCGGGGGGGCAGGGAATGAGCAGTTCTTC
CDR3: CASSQAGGGAGNEQFF

size: many
D: -
V: TRBV27
J: TRBJ1-2
DNA: TGTGCCAGCAGCCGATTGGACAGTCCGAACTATGGCTACACCTTC
CDR3: CASSRLDSPNYGYTF

size: -
D: TRBD1
V: TRBV30
J: TRBJ2-1
DNA: TGTGCCTGGAGATCAGGGGGCTACAATGAGCAGTTCTTC
CDR3: CAWRSGGYNEQFF

size: -
D: -
V: TRBV28
J: TRBJ2-7
DNA: TGTGCCAGCAGTTTCGCCCCCGCACGGTACGAGCAGTACTTC
CDR3: CASSFAPARYEQYF

size: -
D: -
V: TRBV12-3/TRBV12-4
J: TRBJ1-1
DNA: TGTGCCAGCAGCCTCACAACGAACACTGAAGCTTTCTTT
CDR3: CASSLTTNTEAFF

size: -
D: TRBD1
V: TRBV6-5
J: TRBJ1-3
DNA: TGTGCCAGTCAGCCCACAGGGGGTATTGGAAACACCATATATTTT
CDR3: CASQPTGGIGNTIYF

size: -
D: TRBD2
V: TRBV15
J: TRBJ2-7
DNA: TGTGCCACCAGCGGCGGGGGGCAGGGGCCATACGAGCAGTACTTC
CDR3: CATSGGGQGPYEQYF

size: -
D: -
V: TRBV19
J: TRBJ2-6
DNA: TGTGCCAGTGCCGGCTCTGGGGCCAACGTCCTGACTTTC
CDR3: CASAGSGANVLTF

size: few
D: TRBD1
V: TRBV5-4
J: TRBJ1-2
DNA: TGTGCCAGCAATTTAGGATTACCAGGGGGCGGCTATGGCTACACCTTC
CDR3: CASNLGLPGGGYGYTF

size: -
D: TRBD2
V: TRBV11-3
J: TRBJ2-1
DNA: TGTGCCAGCAGCCCTACTAGCGGGGGGAATGAGCAGTTCTTC
CDR3: CASSPTSGGNEQFF

size: -
D: -
V: TRBV18
J: TRBJ1-1
DNA: TGTGCCAGCTCAGCCGGGACAAATGAAGCTTTCTTT
CDR3: CASSAGTNEAFF

size: -
D: TRBD1
V: TRBV5-1
J: TRBJ1-2
DNA: TGCGCCAGCAGCTCCGCCGGACAGGGGAACTATGGCTACACCTTC
CDR3: CASSSAGQGNYGYTF